This paragraph covers one T cell receptor beta chain sequence. Its antigen is unidentified. Healthy donors had no documented immune events, such as infections, while sampled. TCRdb keeps only in-frame clones here, not all; method: immunoSEQ multiplex PCR. The top ten hold 4.5% of the sample, which has roughly 90,000 clones, approximately 81% seen once. The sample is drawn from a study of identifying expanded T cells in peripheral blood. Study-level findings and limits: Differentially abundant clones: around 1.1 between replicates, 16.4 at approximately two weeks, approximately 18 at four. Clone count variance between roughly 2-week samples rose with total template count.

This CDR3 comprises 16 residues. Germline V CDR1 and CDR2: SGDLS, YYNGEE. Trimming removed 3 bases from V and 4 bases from J, with 17 bases in between. The sequenced material came from blood. The J gene is TRBJ1-3, the V gene TRBV9; a weak D match, TRBD1 (6 bases). The sequence came from a person aged 18-70 years in good health. CDR3 sequence reads: CASSAPGANSGNTIYF. Written as DNA, the CDR3 is TGTGCCAGCAGCGCGCCAGGGGCAAATTCGGGAAACACCATATATTTT.